The TCR beta chain under discussion was sequenced for a study of vaccination effects on CD4 cells after COVID-19. Study-level findings and limits: Marked clonal contraction was seen in infection- and vaccine-induced clones late after vaccination. Small numbers of convalescent patients limited the study. It also lacked early post-infection timepoints.

Subsequent to a culture period of more than 9 days, CD4+ T cells were isolated. The vaccine given was either BNT162b2 or mRNA-1273, in two doses. Prior SARS-CoV-2 infection was absent in the vaccine recipients, as shown by negative nucleocapsid antibodies. On this clone: Its specificity is unknown.

The CDR3 extends over 15 amino acids. V lost 4 bases to trimming and J lost 10 bases; unmatched junction nucleotides: 11. The germline V gene has CDR1 SGDLS and CDR2 YYNGEE. The protocol was immunoSEQ multiplex PCR, while the TCRdb copy is restricted to in-frame clones and leaves out a portion. The sample carries tens of thousands of clones, roughly 73% recorded once. Sequenced here: CD4+ T cells from PBMCs cultured without peptide, sampled after COVID-19 vaccination. The V call is TRBV9, the J call TRBJ1-6; TRBD1 aligns across 7 bases. The clonotype comes from a human donor who received a COVID-19 vaccine. This CDR3 is CASSSRQGGQSPLHF. The CDR3 DNA follows: TGTGCCAGCAGCTCCCGACAGGGCGGGCAATCACCCCTCCACTTT. Complete variable domain (other parts from reference TRBV9 and TRBJ1-6): DSGVTQTPKHLITATGQRVTLRCSPRSGDLSVYWYQQSLDQGLQFLIQYYNGEERAKGNILERFSAQQFPDLHSELNLSSLELGDSALYFCASSSRQGGQSPLHFGNGTRLTVT.